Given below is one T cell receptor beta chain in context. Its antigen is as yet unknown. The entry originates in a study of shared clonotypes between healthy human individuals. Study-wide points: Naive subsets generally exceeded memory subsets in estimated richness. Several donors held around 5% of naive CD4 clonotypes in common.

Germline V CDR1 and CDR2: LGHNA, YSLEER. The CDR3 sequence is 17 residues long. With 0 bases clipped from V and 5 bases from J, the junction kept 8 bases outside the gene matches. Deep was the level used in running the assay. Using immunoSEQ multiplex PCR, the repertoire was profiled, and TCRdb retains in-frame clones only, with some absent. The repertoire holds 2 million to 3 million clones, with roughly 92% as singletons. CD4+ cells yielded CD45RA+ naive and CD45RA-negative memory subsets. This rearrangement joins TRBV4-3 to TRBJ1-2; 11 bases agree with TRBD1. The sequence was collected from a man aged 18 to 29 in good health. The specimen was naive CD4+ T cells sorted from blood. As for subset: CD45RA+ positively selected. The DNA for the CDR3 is TGCGCCAGCAGCCAAGATTTTGTTGGACAGGGGGCTTATGGCTACACCTTC. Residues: CASSQDFVGQGAYGYTF.